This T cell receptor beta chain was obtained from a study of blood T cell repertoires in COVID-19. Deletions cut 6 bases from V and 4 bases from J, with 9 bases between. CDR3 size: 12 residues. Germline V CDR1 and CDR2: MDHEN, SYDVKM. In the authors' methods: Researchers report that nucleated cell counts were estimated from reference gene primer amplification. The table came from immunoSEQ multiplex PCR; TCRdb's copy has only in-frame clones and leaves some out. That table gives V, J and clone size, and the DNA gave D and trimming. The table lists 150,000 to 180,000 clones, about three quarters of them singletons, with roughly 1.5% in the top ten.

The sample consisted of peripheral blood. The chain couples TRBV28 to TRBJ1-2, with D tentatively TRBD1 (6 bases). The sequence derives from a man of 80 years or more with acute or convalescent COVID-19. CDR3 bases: TGTGCCAGCAGACTGGACAGCTATGGCTACACCTTC. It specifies CASRLDSYGYTF.